This T cell receptor (beta chain) was captured in a study of shared clonotypes between healthy human individuals. Produced via immunoSEQ multiplex PCR; TCRdb's table is partial and in-frame only. The sample includes over a million clones, about 84% of them seen just once. The receptor was derived from a man in his late teens or twenties in good health. Some clones in this sample may be carry-over from other donors' samples. Sequencing was done on a sample of memory CD4+ T cells from PBMCs. Stated subset: CD45RA-negative fraction.

CDR3 nucleotide sequence: TGTGCCAGCAGCTTAGGACTGCTAGGAGGAAACACCATATATTTT. It translates to CASSLGLLGGNTIYF. This chain joins TRBV7-2 and TRBJ1-3, with D unclear. V lost 1 base and J 4 bases, leaving 11 bases between the germline ends. The CDR3 is 15 residues long. Looked up from germline, CDR1 is SGHTA and CDR2 is FQGNSA.